This entry concerns a single T cell receptor beta chain. The antigen remains unidentified. Other nucleotide sequences from this sample produce the same CDR3. This sample is drawn from a study of beta chain features in type 1 diabetes. Findings and caveats of the study: All four CD4+ subsets of Type 1 diabetes patients contained TCRB CDR3s that were moderately but significantly shorter. Any HLA effect on TCRB rearrangement was left unresolved by small sub-analyses. The naive, central memory and Treg TCRB repertoires of patients appeared to be more similar to one another than those of healthy donors.

Every isolated RNA sample was fully reverse transcribed, so sequencing captured expressed TCRB transcripts. Clones were read by immunoSEQ multiplex PCR, and TCRdb kept only the in-frame ones, dropping some. The sample has fewer than 300,000 clones; 11% are singletons. The sequenced sample was naive CD4+ T cells from blood. The source is a man aged 25-45 years with type 1 diabetes.

The chain's CDR3 is CASSRDSSYEQYF. The CDR3 nucleotides are TGTGCCAGCAGCCGGGACAGCTCCTACGAGCAGTACTTC. The V and J genes are TRBV28 and TRBJ2-7; 7 nucleotides match TRBD1. The CDR3 loop spans 13 amino acids. After removal of 6 bases from V and 0 bases from J, the junction contained 2 bases not matched to a gene. Germline V CDR1 and CDR2: MDHEN, SYDVKM.